These T cell receptor beta chains were read from a single sample in a study of T-cell reconstitution after alpha-beta-depleted transplantation in children. TCRdb ran MiXCR on the PCR reads and lists one entry per CDR3 protein. The table includes some 81,000 distinct CDR3 sequences, 13% to 15% detected once. Sequenced here: PBMCs, mostly from graft donor cells, sampled 180 days after TCRalphabeta/CD19-depleted stem cell transplant. The receptors were gathered from a male patient aged 2-9 years who had a stem cell transplant for acute lymphoblastic leukemia, so the T cells may come from the graft donor. Each CDR3 is given with its conserved first and last residue. The D gene is left open where the match is weak.

j_call d_call v_call cdr3_aa
TRBJ2-3 TRBD2 TRBV4-3 CASSQRTGLATDTQYF
TRBJ2-7 . TRBV15 CATSNPRWGPNSYEQYF
TRBJ1-1 . TRBV6-1 CASSEAGRINTEAFF
TRBJ2-7 . TRBV7-2 CASHGVTRGVYEQYF
TRBJ1-1 . TRBV7-9 CASSLEGSKNTEAFF
TRBJ2-7 . TRBV11-2 CASSLEGAPTYEQYF
TRBJ2-2 . TRBV6-1 CASSLLGPSTGELFF
TRBJ2-2 TRBD1 TRBV5-1 CASSLGPLGGNTGELFF
TRBJ2-5 TRBD2 TRBV5-1 CASNQGGGVQETQYF
TRBJ2-7 . TRBV20-1 CSAIRQSFSYEQYF
TRBJ2-7 TRBD1 TRBV5-1 CASSANTGTGAYEQYF
TRBJ2-7 TRBD1 TRBV7-2 CASSQTGGAYEQYF
TRBJ2-3 . TRBV6-5 CASSYPNTDTQYF
TRBJ1-3 . TRBV25-1 CASDTGFGNTIYF
TRBJ1-2 TRBD1 TRBV4-1 CASSQEGQYNYGYTF
TRBJ2-7 . TRBV7-9 CASSPLAGTFLSYEQYF
TRBJ2-4 . TRBV10-3 CAISEQGLLTSAYKNIQYF
TRBJ2-3 TRBD1 TRBV11-2 CASSLGVRGYPSSSTDTQYF
TRBJ2-1 . TRBV4-2 CASSQTGALYNEQFF
TRBJ2-6 . TRBV5-1 CASSLNGGRGANVLTF
TRBJ2-7 . TRBV9 CASSVGSGVREQYF
TRBJ1-4 . TRBV20-1 CSAILRDDEKLFF
TRBJ2-3 . TRBV18 CASSPPGSSLHF
TRBJ2-5 . TRBV20-1 CSARRRGGQETQYF
TRBJ2-7 . TRBV25-1 CASSEYTGVYEQYF
TRBJ2-5 TRBD2 TRBV3-1 CASSGPGTSGSFQETQYF
TRBJ2-5 . TRBV4-3 CASSQDSVREETQYF
TRBJ2-5 . TRBV5-1 CASSLAGQQETQYF
TRBJ2-2 . TRBV29-1 CSVAGYSGELFF
TRBJ2-1 TRBD2 TRBV7-9 CASSLAWDYQNEQFF
TRBJ2-7 TRBD1 TRBV9 CASSLGRGQGAMEQYF
TRBJ1-1 . TRBV7-2 CASSPGRLTEAFF
TRBJ2-7 . TRBV28 CASAEGNEQYF
TRBJ2-3 . TRBV4-3 CASSQLKGIPYVDTQYF
TRBJ2-5 . TRBV27 CASSFLGSWETQYF
TRBJ2-7 . TRBV9 CASSVVDGYEQYF
TRBJ2-5 . TRBV12-5 CASASQETQYF
TRBJ2-3 TRBD2 TRBV27 CASSALKGLAGGPMTDTQYF
TRBJ2-5 TRBD2 TRBV20-1 CSAGRPSGVQETQYF
TRBJ2-7 TRBD1 TRBV27 CASSPGTAYEQYF
TRBJ1-5 . TRBV20-1 CSANFGPYQPQHF
TRBJ1-1 TRBD1 TRBV10-3 CAIRDRGGNTEAFF
TRBJ2-7 TRBD1 TRBV7-9 CASSLLYRGDYEQYF
TRBJ1-1 . TRBV20-1 CSARDFEDTSNTEAFF
TRBJ2-7 . TRBV29-1 CSVVPSREGYEQYF
TRBJ2-7 . TRBV5-1 CASRGNSYEQYF